The subject of this entry is one T cell receptor beta chain. This entry belongs to a study of blood T cells in healthy people across ages. The people who gave samples were healthy Caucasians from Russia, aged about 6 to 100. Sample-barcoded 5' priming and a J-beta primer mix drove a second PCR of roughly 7 to 11 cycles. TCRdb analysed the 5' RACE reads with MiXCR anew, one entry per CDR3 protein. The sample lists about 1.6 million distinct CDR3 sequences, about 35% occurring once. This CDR3 region has 16 residues. The V gene end was trimmed by 0 bases and the J gene end by 2 bases; junction bases not matched to a gene: 9. Germline CDR1 is DFQATT and CDR2 is SNEGSKA (reference sequence).

This sequence was found in a young woman in good health. Sequencing was done on a sample of blood. V gene TRBV20-1 combines with J gene TRBJ2-5, with 7 bases matching TRBD2. Here the CDR3 reads CSARDPREDLQETQYF. DNA for the CDR3: TGCAGTGCTAGAGACCCCCGGGAGGACTTGCAAGAGACCCAGTACTTC.